Listed below are T cell receptor beta chains from one sample, sequenced in a study of CD8+ T cells in alopecia areata. TCRdb's table, derived via immunoSEQ multiplex PCR, lists solely in-frame clones and lacks some. The table has 190,000 or so clones, roughly 62% seen once. Specimen: CD8+ T cells sorted from blood, collected at week 24, from a patient treated with tofacitinib. These receptors came from a human donor with alopecia areata. The CDR3 runs from the conserved cysteine through the conserved F or W. A D gene is named only where the DNA matches it firmly. Expanded clones are given a class, and other clones once, few, many or no size at all.

D | J | V | size | CDR3 | DNA
TRBD1 | TRBJ2-7 | TRBV5-4 | NA | CASSTGQGDEQYF | TGTGCCAGCAGCACGGGACAGGGCGACGAGCAGTACTTC
NA | TRBJ1-5 | TRBV7-2 | few | CASSPVEEDQPQHF | TGTGCCAGCAGCCCCGTTGAGGAGGATCAGCCCCAGCATTTT
NA | TRBJ2-4 | TRBV13 | NA | CASSSDSLAKNIQYF | TGTGCCAGCAGCTCGGACAGCCTAGCCAAAAACATTCAGTACTTC
NA | TRBJ1-2 | TRBV30 | NA | CAWSVIVDGYTF | TGTGCCTGGAGTGTGATTGTTGATGGCTACACCTTC
NA | TRBJ1-5 | TRBV7-8 | few | CASSLLPRDSNQPQHF | TGTGCCAGCAGCTTACTCCCGCGGGATAGCAATCAGCCCCAGCATTTT
NA | TRBJ1-5 | TRBV14 | NA | CASSQDLDQPQHF | TGTGCCAGCAGCCAAGATTTGGATCAGCCCCAGCATTTT
NA | TRBJ2-7 | TRBV5-6 | NA | CASSSNYEQYF | TGTGCCAGCAGCTCAAACTACGAGCAGTACTTC
NA | TRBJ2-1 | TRBV2 | few | CASSEVATSYNEQFF | TGTGCCAGCAGTGAAGTGGCGACCTCCTACAATGAGCAGTTCTTC
NA | TRBJ2-2 | TRBV4-1 | once | CASSQGFGELFF | TGCGCCAGCAGCCAAGGGTTCGGGGAGCTGTTTTTT
NA | TRBJ2-1 | TRBV30 | NA | CAWSDGSYNEQFF | TGTGCCTGGAGTGACGGGTCTTACAATGAGCAGTTCTTC
TRBD1 | TRBJ1-6 | TRBV19 | NA | CASSIGTGEWNSPLHF | TGTGCCAGTAGTATCGGGACAGGAGAGTGGAATTCACCCCTCCACTTT
NA | TRBJ1-5 | TRBV30 | NA | CAWSVGAGNQPQHF | TGTGCCTGGAGTGTAGGGGCCGGGAATCAGCCCCAGCATTTT
NA | TRBJ2-7 | TRBV5-1 | NA | CASSLASNYEQYF | TGCGCCAGCAGCTTGGCGTCCAACTACGAGCAGTACTTC
NA | TRBJ2-6 | TRBV9 | NA | CASTPWGGIGANVLTF | TGTGCCAGCACCCCATGGGGGGGCATAGGGGCCAACGTCCTGACTTTC
NA | TRBJ2-3 | TRBV29-1 | NA | CSVVWDTQYF | TGCAGCGTTGTGTGGGATACGCAGTATTTT
NA | TRBJ1-1 | TRBV4-1 | NA | CASSQSSGNLDTEAFF | TGCGCCAGCAGCCAGTCGTCAGGGAATCTGGACACTGAAGCTTTCTTT
NA | TRBJ2-1 | TRBV13 | NA | CASSPRGAYNEQFF | TGTGCCAGCAGCCCGAGGGGGGCCTACAATGAGCAGTTCTTC
NA | TRBJ2-7 | TRBV2 | NA | CASSEAYRARSYEQYF | TGTGCCAGCAGTGAAGCCTACAGGGCCAGGTCCTACGAGCAGTACTTC
NA | TRBJ1-1 | TRBV4-2 | NA | CASSLVTGSEAFF | TGTGCCAGCAGCTTAGTCACCGGGTCTGAAGCTTTCTTT
TRBD1 | TRBJ1-5 | TRBV7-9 | few | CASSGTGVGNQPQHF | TGTGCCAGCAGCGGAACAGGGGTAGGGAATCAGCCCCAGCATTTT
NA | TRBJ2-7 | TRBV2 | NA | CASSENGGRQSGATYEQYF | TGTGCCAGCAGTGAAAATGGGGGGAGGCAGAGTGGAGCAACCTACGAGCAGTACTTC
TRBD1 | TRBJ1-2 | TRBV5-6 | NA | CASSYLRDSQSYGYTF | TGTGCCAGCAGCTACCTTCGGGACAGCCAAAGCTATGGCTACACCTTC
TRBD2 | TRBJ2-5 | TRBV6-1 | NA | CASNPGTTQETQYF | TGTGCCAGCAATCCCGGGACTACCCAAGAGACCCAGTACTTC
NA | TRBJ2-7 | TRBV5-1 | NA | CASTPFDSRDEQYF | TGCGCCAGCACCCCTTTTGACAGCAGGGACGAGCAGTACTTC
NA | TRBJ2-7 | TRBV29-1 | NA | CSVDAGFEQYF | TGCAGCGTTGACGCTGGGTTCGAGCAGTACTTC
NA | TRBJ2-1 | TRBV27 | few | CASSLSVGNEQFF | TGTGCCAGCAGCCTCTCGGTAGGGAATGAGCAGTTCTTC
NA | TRBJ1-6 | TRBV10-3 | NA | CATNLDSDNSPLHF | TGTGCCACCAACCTCGACAGCGATAATTCACCCCTCCACTTT
TRBD1 | TRBJ1-2 | TRBV5-1 | NA | CASSLNRGGLYGYTF | TGCGCCAGCAGCTTGAACAGGGGTGGCCTTTATGGCTACACCTTC
TRBD1 | TRBJ1-1 | TRBV13 | NA | CASSNRDRGNTEAFF | TGTGCCAGCAGCAACCGGGACAGGGGGAACACTGAAGCTTTCTTT